This TCR beta chain appears in the sequencing data of a study of blood T cell repertoires in COVID-19. TCRdb keeps only in-frame clones here, not all; method: immunoSEQ multiplex PCR. The repertoire holds fewer than 250,000 clones, with almost 85% as singletons. V was pared by 0 bases and J by 5 bases, with 14 bases between. The CDR3 covers 16 residues. CDR1 SGDLS and CDR2 YYNGEE come from the germline V gene. The chain carries TRBV9 and TRBJ2-2; D perhaps matches TRBD1 (6 bases). Sequenced material: peripheral blood. The receptor's source is a man aged 50 to 59 with acute or convalescent COVID-19. The CDR3 region has the DNA TGTGCCAGCAGCGTAGTCTCAGGGGCGCGGACCGGGGAGCTGTTTTTT. It is translated as CASSVVSGARTGELFF.